This T cell receptor beta chain was sequenced during a study of blood T cell repertoires in COVID-19. The wider study: Donors in the United States, Italy and Spain gave samples during acute or convalescent COVID-19.

Profiling relied on immunoSEQ multiplex PCR, and the TCRdb table lists in-frame clones only, not all of them. Among approximately 180,000 clones, over 75% were seen once, and the ten largest hold less than 30%. With V trimmed by 6 bases and J by 6 bases, 8 bases remained unmatched. The CDR3 covers 14 residues. CDR1 SNHLY and CDR2 FYNNEI come from the germline V gene. The V gene is TRBV2, the J gene TRBJ1-2; 9 positions match TRBD1. The specimen sequenced was peripheral blood. The source of this sequence is an older woman with acute or convalescent COVID-19. This CDR3 is CASRARTGVDGYTF. The CDR3, as DNA: TGTGCCAGCAGAGCCCGGACAGGGGTTGATGGCTACACCTTC. The full variable domain, completed using reference TRBV2 and TRBJ1-2, is EPEVTQTPSHQVTQMGQEVILRCVPISNHLYFYWYRQILGQKVEFLVSFYNNEISEKSEIFDDQFSVERPDGSNFTLKIRSTKLEDSAMYFCASRARTGVDGYTFGSGTRLTVV.